These T cell receptor beta chains were read from a single sample in a study of response to subunit inactivated influenza vaccine. TCRdb fed the RT-PCR reads into MiXCR, producing one record per CDR3 protein. Of fewer than 550,000 distinct CDR3 sequences in the sample, around 25% are singletons; the top ten hold about 1.9%. This sample comprised CD4+ T cells sorted from PBMCs, obtained 4 to 6 days after vaccination. The receptors were sampled from a man aged 50-59 years who received an inactivated influenza vaccine. CDR3s include the opening cysteine and the closing phenylalanine or tryptophan. D genes are given only for firm matches. Clone size appears in some rows only: once, few, many, or a class for an expanded clone.

V gene	D gene	J gene	clone size	CDR3 protein	CDR3 DNA
TRBV6-1	-	TRBJ1-4	-	CASSGGTQSEKLFF	TGTGCCAGCAGTGGAGGGACCCAGTCGGAAAAACTGTTTTTT
TRBV7-9	TRBD2	TRBJ2-7	-	CASTPGLGVSYEQYF	TGTGCCAGCACCCCGGGACTAGGAGTCTCCTACGAGCAGTACTTC
TRBV7-2	-	TRBJ2-7	few	CASSENSAYEQYF	TGTGCCAGCAGCGAGAACTCAGCCTACGAGCAGTACTTC
TRBV5-6	TRBD1	TRBJ1-2	-	CASSPLTGGPFYGYTF	TGTGCCAGCAGTCCGCTAACAGGGGGACCCTTCTATGGCTACACCTTC
TRBV27	TRBD2	TRBJ2-7	-	CASSPRPPGLAGISSYEQYF	TGTGCCAGCAGTCCCCGTCCACCGGGACTAGCGGGGATAAGCTCCTACGAGCAGTACTTC
TRBV28	-	TRBJ2-7	few	CASSLLHNSYEQYF	TGTGCCAGCAGTTTATTACATAACTCCTACGAGCAGTACTTC
TRBV12-3/TRBV12-4	-	TRBJ1-3	few	CASSSLQGAGNTIYF	TGTGCCAGCAGCTCATTACAGGGTGCTGGAAACACCATATATTTT
TRBV19	TRBD1	TRBJ2-3	few	CASSISGQPSTDTQYF	TGTGCCAGTAGTATATCGGGACAGCCTAGCACAGATACGCAGTATTTT
TRBV5-1	-	TRBJ1-5	-	CASSPQAGNQPQHF	TGCGCCAGCAGCCCGCAGGCGGGTAATCAGCCCCAGCATTTT
TRBV20-1	-	TRBJ2-5	-	CSARVKSVQYF	TGCAGTGCTAGAGTAAAGTCGGTCCAGTACTTC
TRBV5-1	TRBD1	TRBJ2-3	-	CASSKDRVDTQYF	TGCGCCAGCAGCAAAGACAGGGTGGATACGCAGTATTTT
TRBV11-2	-	TRBJ2-3	-	CASSLDWTGANTQYF	TGTGCCAGCAGCTTAGACTGGACTGGGGCGAATACGCAGTATTTT
TRBV29-1	-	TRBJ2-7	few	CSVESRVWGAGLYF	TGCAGCGTTGAATCCCGAGTCTGGGGGGCTGGTTTGTACTTC
TRBV7-9	-	TRBJ2-1	few	CASSLALTSLNEQFF	TGTGCCAGCAGCTTAGCTCTCACATCCCTCAATGAGCAGTTCTTC
TRBV15	-	TRBJ2-7	many	CATSRDGYEQYF	TGTGCCACCAGCAGAGATGGCTACGAGCAGTACTTC
TRBV7-8	TRBD2	TRBJ2-1	few	CASSLVAGVEQFF	TGTGCCAGCAGCTTAGTGGCGGGAGTTGAGCAGTTCTTC
TRBV7-2	-	TRBJ2-5	few	CASSLGKWEEETQYF	TGTGCCAGCAGCTTAGGAAAGTGGGAAGAAGAGACCCAGTACTTC
TRBV12-3/TRBV12-4	-	TRBJ1-2	-	CASSGFGYTF	TGTGCCAGCAGCGGGTTTGGCTACACCTTC
TRBV7-2	-	TRBJ2-5	-	CASSLWQRQETQYF	TGTGCCAGCAGCTTATGGCAGCGGCAAGAGACCCAGTACTTC
TRBV3-1	TRBD2	TRBJ2-1	-	CASSRGGSGEQFF	TGTGCCAGCAGCCGGGGAGGGTCGGGTGAGCAGTTCTTC
TRBV10-2	-	TRBJ1-4	few	CASSGDTSNEKLFF	TGCGCCAGCAGTGGGGACACATCTAATGAAAAACTGTTTTTT
TRBV6-1	-	TRBJ2-4	few	CASSQREVAGQNIQYF	TGTGCCAGCAGCCAAAGGGAGGTTGCGGGTCAAAACATTCAGTACTTC
TRBV5-1	-	TRBJ2-7	few	CASSSLPQTGSYEQYF	TGCGCCAGCAGCTCCCTACCTCAGACAGGATCCTACGAGCAGTACTTC
TRBV6-5	-	TRBJ1-2	-	CASSYSKTVRGAYGYTF	TGTGCCAGCAGTTACTCAAAGACTGTTCGGGGCGCATATGGCTACACCTTC
TRBV4-2	TRBD2	TRBJ2-3	many	CASSQEKREGADTQYF	TGTGCCAGCAGCCAAGAGAAGCGGGAGGGTGCAGATACGCAGTATTTT
TRBV6-2/TRBV6-3	TRBD2	TRBJ2-4	few	CASTKAGAGENIQYF	TGTGCCAGCACAAAAGCGGGAGCCGGAGAAAACATTCAGTACTTC
TRBV5-5	-	TRBJ2-5	few	CASSLDPGQQETQYF	TGTGCCAGCAGCTTGGACCCAGGGCAGCAAGAGACCCAGTACTTC
TRBV10-3	TRBD2	TRBJ2-4	-	CATGQLAGEPLSKNIQYF	TGTGCCACCGGACAACTAGCGGGGGAGCCCCTGTCCAAAAACATTCAGTACTTC
TRBV25-1	TRBD1	TRBJ2-7	-	CASSEQGAHEQYF	TGTGCCAGCAGTGAACAGGGGGCGCACGAGCAGTACTTC
TRBV28	-	TRBJ2-3	-	CASSPPPFVDTDTQYF	TGTGCCAGCAGTCCCCCCCCTTTCGTGGACACAGATACGCAGTATTTT